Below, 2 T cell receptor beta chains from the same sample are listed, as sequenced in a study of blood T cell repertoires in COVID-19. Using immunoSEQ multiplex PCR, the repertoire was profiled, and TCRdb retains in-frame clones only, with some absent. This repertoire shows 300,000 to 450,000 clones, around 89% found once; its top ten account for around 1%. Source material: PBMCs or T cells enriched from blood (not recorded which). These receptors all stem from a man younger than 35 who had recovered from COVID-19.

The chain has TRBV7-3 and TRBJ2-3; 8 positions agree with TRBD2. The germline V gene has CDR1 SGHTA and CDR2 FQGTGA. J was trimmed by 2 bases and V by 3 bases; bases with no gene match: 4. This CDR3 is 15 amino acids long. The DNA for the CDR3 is TGTGCCAGCAGCTTCCTAGCGGGCCCCACAGATACGCAGTATTTT. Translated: CASSFLAGPTDTQYF. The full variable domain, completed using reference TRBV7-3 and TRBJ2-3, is GAGVSQTPSNKVTEKGKYVELRCDPISGHTALYWYRQSLGQGPEFLIYFQGTGAADDSGLPNDRFFAVRPEGSVSTLKIQRTERGDSAVYLCASSFLAGPTDTQYFGPGTRLTVL.

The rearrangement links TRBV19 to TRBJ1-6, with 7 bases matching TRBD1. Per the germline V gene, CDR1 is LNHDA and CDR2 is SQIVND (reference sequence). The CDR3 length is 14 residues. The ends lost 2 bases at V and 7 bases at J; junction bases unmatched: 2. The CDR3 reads CASSIPGQNSPLHF. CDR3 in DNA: TGTGCCAGTAGTATACCGGGACAGAATTCACCCCTCCACTTT.